Following are 15 T cell receptor beta chains from one sample sequenced in a study of CD8 T cells in ankylosing spondylitis. TCRdb re-derived calls from the 5' RACE reads in MiXCR, one entry per CDR3 protein. The repertoire holds 100,000 to 150,000 distinct CDR3 sequences, with roughly 9% as singletons. Sequences were obtained from blood, either unsorted or a sorted T cell fraction (not recorded which). The receptors shown here come from a male donor with ankylosing spondylitis or in good health (not recorded which).

This clonotype appeared many times. V and J are TRBV18 and TRBJ2-3; D possibly corresponds to TRBD1 (6 bases). CDR1 is KGHSH, CDR2 LQKENI, per germline. The CDR3 consists of 15 residues. V lost 5 bases and J lost 2, with 14 bases in between. The CDR3: CASSAGQRNTDTQYF. The CDR3 DNA sequence: TGTGCCAGCTCAGCAGGACAGCGAAACACAGATACGCAGTATTTT.

The table lists this clonotype with many counts. This rearrangement joins TRBV15 to TRBJ2-1, with D unresolved. The germline gives CDR1 LNHNV, CDR2 YYDKDF (reference sequence). The CDR3 runs 12 residues. V dropped 2 bases and J dropped 7 bases, with 6 bases sitting between them. The CDR3 DNA reads as TGTGCCACCAGCAGACTAGTTAATGAGCAGTTCTTC. As protein: CATSRLVNEQFF.

This clonotype was recorded at least ten times. The chain has TRBV12-3 or TRBV12-4 and TRBJ1-2, with D unclear. The V and J ends lost 1 base and 0 bases respectively, with 9 bases between them. The CDR3 is 15 residues long. The CDR3 is CASSLDASANYGYTF. The CDR3 DNA is TGTGCCAGCAGTTTAGATGCTTCAGCTAACTATGGCTACACCTTC.

The J gene is TRBJ2-2, the V gene TRBV7-9; 10 nucleotides line up with TRBD2. The length of the CDR3 is 16 residues. Trimming cost V 2 bases and J 6 bases; bases outside gene matches: 6. CDR1 is SEHNR, CDR2 FQNEAQ, per germline (reference sequence). The CDR3 spells CASSLPSGSRSGELFF. The CDR3 bases are TGTGCCAGCAGCTTACCTAGCGGGAGTCGATCCGGGGAGCTGTTTTTT.

This clonotype was recorded a few times. The J gene is TRBJ2-6, the V gene TRBV5-1; D may correspond to TRBD1 or TRBD2 (6 bases each). CDR3 length equals 18 residues. Trimming took 3 bases from V and 1 from J, leaving 17 bases between them. CDR1 is SGHRS and CDR2 is YFSETQ in the germline V gene. Here the CDR3 reads CASSSRRGRGSGANVLTF. The CDR3 DNA sequence: TGCGCCAGCAGCTCAAGGCGGGGCAGGGGTTCTGGGGCCAACGTCCTGACTTTC. The full variable domain, with the rest looked up from reference TRBV5-1 and TRBJ2-6, is KAGVTQTPRYLIKTRGQQVTLSCSPISGHRSVSWYQQTPGQGLQFLFEYFSETQRNKGNFPGRFSGRQFSNSRSEMNVSTLELGDSALYLCASSSRRGRGSGANVLTFGAGSRLTVL.

This clonotype showed up many times. The CDR3 loop is CASSYSSRGAFGNEQFF. The CDR3 nucleotides read TGTGCCAGCAGTTACTCCTCGCGGGGGGCTTTTGGCAATGAGCAGTTCTTC. The V gene is TRBV6-5, the J gene TRBJ2-1; TRBD2 matches at 8 bases. Germline lookup yields CDR1 MNHEY and CDR2 SVGAGI. The CDR3 has 17 amino acids. V dropped 0 bases and J dropped 6; count of bases not matched to a gene: 10.

This clonotype was seen ten or more times. The chain has TRBV20-1 and TRBJ1-2; unclear D gene. V was shortened by 1 base and J by 5 bases, with 2 bases between the two germline ends. CDR3 length: 10 residues. Germline loops: CDR1 DFQATT, CDR2 SNEGSKA (reference sequence). This CDR3 reads CSARVYGYTF. CDR3 in DNA: TGCAGTGCTAGAGTTTATGGCTACACCTTC.

V usage is TRBV20-1 and J usage is TRBJ2-1; D possibly corresponds to TRBD2 (5 bases). There are 14 residues in the CDR3. The V gene's germline CDR1 is DFQATT and CDR2 SNEGSKA (reference sequence). V lost 4 bases and J lost 7, with 17 bases in between. CDR3 sequence reads: CSAKSGPSGNEQFF. The CDR3, as DNA: TGCAGTGCTAAAAGCGGACCGTCGGGGAATGAGCAGTTCTTC.

The CDR3 DNA reads as TGCAGCGTTTGCCGGACAGGGGACACTGAAGCTTTCTTT. It encodes CSVCRTGDTEAFF. V is TRBV29-1 and J is TRBJ1-1; 9 nucleotides agree with TRBD1. The germline V gene has CDR1 SQVTM and CDR2 ANQGSEA. The CDR3 sequence is 13 residues long. Trimming removed 5 bases from V and 3 bases from J; junction bases left unmatched: 4. The variable domain in full, with the rest retrieved from reference TRBV29-1 and TRBJ1-1, is SAVISQKPSRDICQRGTSLTIQCQVDSQVTMMFWYRQQPGQSLTLIATANQGSEATYESGFVIDKFPISRPNLTFSTLTVSNMSPEDSSIYLCSVCRTGDTEAFFGQGTRLTVV.

A remark on this clonotype: This could be a read error, since a much larger clone is one nucleotide away. V is TRBV7-3 and J is TRBJ2-3, with a weak D call TRBD1 (5 bases). Germline V CDR1 and CDR2: SGHTA, FQGTGA. The CDR3 loop spans 16 amino acids. The chain's CDR3 is CASILTATGNTDTQYF. DNA of the CDR3: TGTGCCAGCATCTTAACGGCTACAGGAAACACAGATACGCAGTATTTT.

This clonotype appeared many times. The CDR3 region is CASSPVWGPIDKNIQYF. CDR3 nucleotide sequence: TGTGCCAGCAGTCCAGTTTGGGGGCCGATTGACAAAAACATTCAGTACTTC. This rearrangement joins TRBV12-3 or TRBV12-4 to TRBJ2-4, with D possibly being TRBD1 (6 bases). V was shortened by 5 bases and J by 3 bases, with 20 bases between the two germline ends. The CDR3 has 17 amino acids.

Ten or more counts support this clonotype. This chain joins TRBV7-3 and TRBJ2-1; 10 bases fit TRBD2. CDR3 length equals 16 residues. The V segment lost 2 bases and the J segment 8 bases; nucleotides outside the gene matches: 9. The germline V gene encodes CDR1 SGHTA and CDR2 FQGTGA. The CDR3 spells CASSLSGSGRGHEQFF. The CDR3 DNA reads as TGTGCCAGCAGCTTATCGGGGAGCGGGAGGGGCCATGAGCAGTTCTTC.

The chain has TRBV7-9 and TRBJ2-2, with 11 nucleotides matching TRBD2. In germline, CDR1 is SEHNR, CDR2 FQNEAQ (reference sequence). CDR3 length: 16 amino acids. The J segment lost 4 bases and the V segment lost 3 bases, leaving 4 bases of the junction unmatched. The CDR3 sequence is CASSFLAGGATGELFF. CDR3 sequence (DNA): TGTGCCAGCAGCTTCCTAGCGGGAGGAGCCACCGGGGAGCTGTTTTTT.

CDR3 bases: TGCGCCAGCAGCCAACATGCCGGGGGGGTAAGCACAGATACGCAGTATTTT. Protein product: CASSQHAGGVSTDTQYF. V usage is TRBV4-1 and J usage is TRBJ2-3, with TRBD2 identical over 8 bases. After removal of 2 bases from V and 0 bases from J, the junction contained 7 bases not matched to a gene. The CDR3 extends over 17 amino acids. Germline V gene data show CDR1 as MGHRA and CDR2 as YSYEKL.

In this sample, this clonotype turned up a few times. The J gene is TRBJ1-1, the V gene TRBV9, with D tentatively TRBD1 (5 bases). CDR3 size: 14 residues. Germline V CDR1 and CDR2: SGDLS, YYNGEE. V lost 0 bases, J lost 5 bases, and 11 bases lay in between. The CDR3 DNA follows: TGTGCCAGCAGCGTAGAGATGGGGGGTACTGAAGCTTTCTTT. It is translated as CASSVEMGGTEAFF.